These T cell receptor beta chains were read from a single sample in a study of T cell responses to AZD1222 COVID-19 vaccine. The method was immunoSEQ multiplex PCR; TCRdb's version includes in-frame clones alone and lacks a portion of them. The sample has approximately 92,000 clones, 87% seen once. The sequencing here drew on peripheral blood, taken on day 0 of AZD1222 vaccination. The receptors stem from an adult in good health. Both conserved end residues are part of each CDR3. D genes are given only for firm matches. Part of the rows lack a size; the others show once, few, many or a class for expanded clones.

size: -; D: TRBD1; J: TRBJ1-2; V: TRBV4-2; DNA: TGTGCCAGCAGCCAAGACCCGACAGGGAAGGGTGGCTACACCTTC; CDR3: CASSQDPTGKGGYTF
size: -; D: -; J: TRBJ1-1; V: TRBV7-9; DNA: TGTGCCAGCAGCCAGACAGGAGGCACTGAAGCTTTCTTT; CDR3: CASSQTGGTEAFF
size: -; D: TRBD2; J: TRBJ2-2; V: TRBV19; DNA: TGTGCCAGTAGTAAGACTAGCGGGGGGGCGAACACCGGGGAGCTGTTTTTT; CDR3: CASSKTSGGANTGELFF
size: -; D: TRBD1; J: TRBJ2-2; V: TRBV18; DNA: TGTGCCAGCTCACCTTCCGGGACAGCGAACACCGGGGAGCTGTTTTTT; CDR3: CASSPSGTANTGELFF
size: -; D: TRBD1; J: TRBJ1-2; V: TRBV23-1; DNA: TGCGCCAGCAGTCAATCGTGGTCGGGCAGGGGGTTTAAGTGTGGCTACACCTTC; CDR3: CASSQSWSGRGFKCGYTF
size: -; D: -; J: TRBJ1-6; V: TRBV3-1/TRBV3-2; DNA: TGTGCCAGCAGCCCACTGGGCTCCTATAATTCACCCCTCCACTTT; CDR3: CASSPLGSYNSPLHF
size: -; D: TRBD1; J: TRBJ2-3; V: TRBV20-1; DNA: TGCAGTGCTAGTTTTAGGGCAGGGGGAACAGATACGCAGTATTTT; CDR3: CSASFRAGGTDTQYF
size: -; D: TRBD1; J: TRBJ1-1; V: TRBV2; DNA: TGTGCCAGCAGTCGCAGGGGGGAGAACACTGAAGCTTTCTTT; CDR3: CASSRRGENTEAFF
size: once; D: TRBD1; J: TRBJ1-2; V: TRBV7-2; DNA: TGTGCCAGCAGCTTAGAGGACAGGCTTAACTATGGCTACACCTTC; CDR3: CASSLEDRLNYGYTF
size: -; D: -; J: TRBJ2-2; V: TRBV9; DNA: TGTGCCAGCAGCGTAGAAGGGTTGAGCACCGGGGAGCTGTTTTTT; CDR3: CASSVEGLSTGELFF
size: -; D: TRBD1; J: TRBJ2-1; V: TRBV5-6; DNA: TGTGCCAGCAGCCCACAGGGGGCCTTCTACAATGAGCAGTTCTTC; CDR3: CASSPQGAFYNEQFF
size: -; D: -; J: TRBJ1-3; V: TRBV19; DNA: TGTGCCAGTAGTCCTTCCCGGGGCCGCTCTGGAAACACCATATATTTT; CDR3: CASSPSRGRSGNTIYF
size: -; D: -; J: TRBJ2-3; V: TRBV7-3; DNA: TGTGCCAGCAGCTTAAGGCACCCGCCGTTGGATACGCAGTATTTT; CDR3: CASSLRHPPLDTQYF
size: once; D: TRBD1; J: TRBJ1-5; V: TRBV19; DNA: TGTGCCAGTAGTATCAGACAGGGGACTATTCAGCCCCAGCATTTT; CDR3: CASSIRQGTIQPQHF
size: -; D: TRBD1; J: TRBJ2-6; V: TRBV7-2; DNA: TGTGCCAGCAGCTTAGATGGACAGGGAAGAGACGTCCTGACTTTC; CDR3: CASSLDGQGRDVLTF
size: -; D: -; J: TRBJ1-2; V: TRBV12-3/TRBV12-4; DNA: TGTGCCAGCGGGGGAGTCTATGGCTACACCTTC; CDR3: CASGGVYGYTF
size: -; D: TRBD2; J: TRBJ2-1; V: TRBV9; DNA: TGTGCCAGCAGCGTAAGACTAGCGGGAGGGAGCTCCTACAATGAGCAGTTCTTC; CDR3: CASSVRLAGGSSYNEQFF
size: -; D: -; J: TRBJ1-1; V: TRBV27; DNA: TGTGCCAGCAGTTTCTTCACAGGGAAAGGAGATATTGAAGCTTTCTTT; CDR3: CASSFFTGKGDIEAFF
size: once; D: TRBD2; J: TRBJ2-1; V: TRBV6-5; DNA: TGTGCCAGCAGTACGGGCGGGGGTACCACAGGTGAGCAGTTCTTC; CDR3: CASSTGGGTTGEQFF
size: once; D: -; J: TRBJ2-5; V: TRBV24-1; DNA: TGTGCCACCAGTGAACCCTCGATAGGGTACCAAGAGACCCAGTACTTC; CDR3: CATSEPSIGYQETQYF
size: -; D: -; J: TRBJ2-7; V: TRBV5-1; DNA: TGCGCCAGCAGCTTGGTTCAGGGGAGCTCCTACGAGCAGTACTTC; CDR3: CASSLVQGSSYEQYF
size: -; D: -; J: TRBJ1-5; V: TRBV7-2; DNA: TGTGCCAGCAGCTTAGGGGACAATCAGCCCCAGCATTTT; CDR3: CASSLGDNQPQHF
size: -; D: -; J: TRBJ2-1; V: TRBV7-9; DNA: TGTGCCAGCAACCCCGATAGCTGGAGCTCCTACAATGAGCAGTTCTTC; CDR3: CASNPDSWSSYNEQFF
size: once; D: -; J: TRBJ2-3; V: TRBV11-3; DNA: TGTGCCAGCAGCTTAGGGAAGGGTTGGCAGGGCCCCACAGATACGCAGTATTTT; CDR3: CASSLGKGWQGPTDTQYF
size: -; D: -; J: TRBJ1-1; V: TRBV13; DNA: TGTGCCAGCAGCGACCGGATGAACACTGAAGCTTTCTTT; CDR3: CASSDRMNTEAFF
size: -; D: TRBD2; J: TRBJ2-1; V: TRBV6-4; DNA: TGTGCCAGCAGTGACTCGTCCAGCGGGGGCGATGAGCAGTTCTTC; CDR3: CASSDSSSGGDEQFF
size: once; D: -; J: TRBJ1-1; V: TRBV6-5; DNA: TGTGCCAGCAGTTTATCGGGCAGCACTGAAGCTTTCTTT; CDR3: CASSLSGSTEAFF
size: -; D: -; J: TRBJ2-1; V: TRBV5-1; DNA: TGTGCCAGCAGCTCAAGCGGATACAATGAGCAGTTCTTC; CDR3: CASSSSGYNEQFF
size: -; D: -; J: TRBJ1-2; V: TRBV29-1; DNA: TGCAGCGTGGGTTCAGGGGAGGGCTACACCTTC; CDR3: CSVGSGEGYTF
size: -; D: TRBD1; J: TRBJ1-4; V: TRBV4-2; DNA: TGTGCCAGCAGCCACGAACCCCCCGGGACAGGGGGGCAAGTGGGTGAAAAACTGTTTTTT; CDR3: CASSHEPPGTGGQVGEKLFF
size: few; D: TRBD1; J: TRBJ2-7; V: TRBV19; DNA: TGTGCCAGTAGTACGGGACAGAACTACGAGCAGTACTTC; CDR3: CASSTGQNYEQYF
size: -; D: -; J: TRBJ1-1; V: TRBV5-4; DNA: TGTGCCAGCAGCTTGGACGGCACTGAAGCTTTCTTT; CDR3: CASSLDGTEAFF
size: few; D: TRBD1; J: TRBJ2-7; V: TRBV4-2; DNA: TGTGCCAGCAGCCTACAAGTCAGAGGTACAGGGACAGCCTACGAGCAGTACTTC; CDR3: CASSLQVRGTGTAYEQYF
size: -; D: TRBD1; J: TRBJ2-6; V: TRBV30; DNA: TGTGCCTGCAGGAGGGACAGGATTTCCTCTGGGGCCAACGTCCTGACTTTC; CDR3: CACRRDRISSGANVLTF
size: -; D: -; J: TRBJ1-1; V: TRBV25-1; DNA: TGTGCCAGCAGTGAATGGGCCTCCGTTGAAGCTTTCTTT; CDR3: CASSEWASVEAFF
size: -; D: TRBD1; J: TRBJ2-7; V: TRBV6-1; DNA: TGTGCCAGCAGTGAGGCCCCCGTCCGGGACAGGGGTCTCTACGAGCAGTACTTC; CDR3: CASSEAPVRDRGLYEQYF
size: few; D: TRBD1; J: TRBJ1-1; V: TRBV10-3; DNA: TGTGCCATCAGAAGGGGGACAGGGAGCACTGAAGCTTTCTTT; CDR3: CAIRRGTGSTEAFF
size: -; D: -; J: TRBJ1-1; V: TRBV6-2/TRBV6-3; DNA: TGTGCCAGCAGTTACGGGGGGGCTTCAACTGAAGCTTTCTTT; CDR3: CASSYGGASTEAFF
size: -; D: TRBD1; J: TRBJ1-4; V: TRBV7-8; DNA: TGTGCCAGCAGCCGCTGGTGGATCGGGACAGGGGGCCAGGCTCGCTCAGCAACTAATGAAAAACTGTTTTTT; CDR3: CASSRWWIGTGGQARSATNEKLFF